The T cell receptor beta chain under discussion was sequenced for a study of blood T cell repertoires in COVID-19. Whole-study context: COVID-19 samples collected from the United States, Italy and Spain covered acute and convalescent phases. Nucleic acid was either cDNA or gDNA, and it came from T cells, B-cell-depleted T cells, or PBMCs.

Recruits, aged roughly 18 to 89 years, lived in 24 US areas. The germline V gene encodes CDR1 SNHLY and CDR2 FYNNEI. J gave up 1 base and V 4 bases, and 5 bases lay outside the gene matches. This CDR3 has 16 amino acids. Original handling: Amplification of reference gene primers was used by the study to estimate nucleated cell counts. Generated by immunoSEQ multiplex PCR, the TCRdb table keeps only in-frame clones and is missing some. The DNA was the basis for D and trimming; V, J and clone size are from that table. The sample holds about 330,000 clones; over 75% are singletons and the top ten take about 5.7%.

This clonotype was sampled from a woman in her 30s who had recovered from COVID-19. This chain links TRBV2 with TRBJ1-3; 9 bases agree with TRBD1. The sequenced sample was PBMCs or T cells enriched from blood (not recorded which). In DNA form, the CDR3 reads TGTGCCAGCAGTGCTTTGGGACAGGGATCTGGAAACACCATATATTTT. It codes for CASSALGQGSGNTIYF.